This T cell receptor (beta chain) is from a study of cytomegalovirus exposure and HLA in healthy donors (dated by TCRdb to the late 2010s). Regarding the research as a whole: An earlier analysis of roughly 500 of the donors reported 276 Gb of sequence data and about 120 million unique TCR beta sequences obtained from about 200 million T cells. An early release covering roughly 580 HLA-typed donors comprised roughly 300 gigabases of sequencing data and tens of millions of unique TCR sequences. Of the approximately 370 genotyped donors, more than 75% were placed in the genetic ancestry cluster associated with self-reported Caucasian donors. The study aimed to test whether signatures of past pathogen exposure could be identified by cataloging public T cell receptors. The study profiled the T cell repertoires of 500 to 800 subjects by immunosequencing and related them to cytomegalovirus serostatus. In addition to the first cohort of 666 subjects, a separate validation cohort of 120 different subjects was used. The study combined high-throughput TCR immunosequencing, statistical association of individual TCRs with disease status, and machine learning to predict cytomegalovirus infection status. A later analysis re-analyzed previously published TCR beta repertoires from hundreds of donors and added high-resolution HLA genotyping to study TCR occurrence patterns. The later analysis used no new phenotypic data to find candidate immune exposures, relying instead on TCR beta sequences and their occurrence across donors. To decide whether each TCR beta V gene segment behaved as functional or pseudogenic, an earlier analysis of approximately 590 of the donors relied on high-throughput TCR beta sequencing. Alongside the repertoire data, information on donor age, sex, ethnicity and CMV serostatus was compiled. A later genetic analysis took genome-wide SNP genotypes for about three fifths of the 666 donors and used that subset as a discovery cohort. Every discovery cohort repertoire had been produced on one sequencing platform. Class I and class II HLA loci were covered by the typing at four-digit resolution. The number of typed donors differed by locus: about 620-630 for A, B, C, DRB1 and DQB1; approximately 520 for DQA1; some 590 for DPA1; and 450 to 480 for DPB1. Four or five DR-DQ haplotypes were handled as single units for association and clustering because linkage in the cohort was strong. On average, around 200,000 unique TCR beta nucleotide sequences were sequenced per donor among 300 to 500 genotyped donors of the cohort, with 15% to 20% of those sequences being non-productive. Overall study outcomes, separate from this receptor: In a later analysis, the rate of TCR association differed among HLA loci, with DRB1 alleles having the most associated TCRs and HLA-C alleles having the fewest. An earlier analysis of 587 of the donors showed that most TCR beta V segments appeared in productive rearrangements either about 87% or about 30% of the time, which broadly matched IMGT annotations. Some IMGT-functional V segments, including TRBV6-2 and TRBV6-3, could not be told apart with the 87-base-pair reads, so those segments were excluded. Compared with equally common non-associated chains, HLA-associated TCR beta chains in a later analysis were more clonally expanded and had lower generation probabilities. Correlated functional status among segregating V segments might reflect linkage disequilibrium, but an unknown experimental factor could not be ruled out. A later analysis reported that several top co-occurrence clusters appeared linked to parvovirus B19, influenza, CMV and Epstein-Barr virus. Because HLA typing was unavailable for some donors at each locus, only the typed subset was used in association tests. A later genetic analysis associated a missense DCLRE1C variant with V-gene and J-gene trimming of TCR beta chains, and an independent cohort replicated the association. The cohort was sequenced for TCR beta chains only, and without alpha or paired-chain data the features that could be detected were limited. While some public TCRs were present in many individuals, most TCR sequences turned up only very rarely across donors. Cytomegalovirus status was reported to be diagnosed by the classifier with high specificity and sensitivity in both the original and validation cohorts. The only immune exposure information available for the cohort was CMV serostatus. At a false discovery rate of 0.05, a later analysis linked fewer than 20,000 TCR beta sequences to specific HLA alleles. When HLA alleles, especially DR and DQ, strongly co-occurred, attributing TCR associations to individual alleles was difficult. Presence/absence analyses assumed roughly uniform sequencing depth across donors, an assumption that may not hold. In vitro tests confirmed that three of the cytomegalovirus-associated TCR beta chains recognize cytomegalovirus antigens. The authors suggested that the approach could potentially be extended to other disease states and immunological phenotypes. The study gave a list of more than 150 TCR beta chains associated with cytomegalovirus. A later genetic analysis reported fewer N-insertions in productive TCRs among donors in an Asian-associated ancestry cluster than the approximately 670-donor mean. Because counts were too low, seventeen rarely observed V segments, including chromosome 9 orphons, were excluded from the earlier analysis of under 650 of the donors. A further reported finding was that TCR beta sequences accurately predicted the HLA-A and HLA-B alleles for most subjects in the first cohort. A cluster of highly shared sequence variants was judged likely to represent a technical artifact of the sequencing pipeline. A later analysis found that most CMV-associated TCR beta chains appeared HLA-restricted, with HLA associations seemingly driven largely by CMV exposure.

The germline V gene (reference sequence) supplies CDR1 MNHEY and CDR2 SMNVEV. Trimming at the junction amounts to 5 bases on V and 5 bases on J, and the germline ends lie 12 bases apart. Measured from the cysteine to the phenylalanine, the CDR3 is 13 residues long. Here the CDR3 DNA is all that survives: 39 bases in frame from base 1. The cohort consisted of 600 to 700 healthy bone marrow donors. All cohort members were sampled while nominally healthy, although unrecorded immune exposures were likely present. The donor was CMV seronegative and was included in the group of 352 seronegative cohort members. Every donor gave a peripheral blood sample, and the peripheral blood mononuclear cells from that sample were used for TCR beta sequencing. The Qiagen DNeasy Blood Extraction Kit was used to extract genomic DNA from the blood cell samples. Libraries were constructed by the immunoSEQ multiplex PCR assay. A mixture of 60 forward primers for TCR Vbeta segments and 13 reverse primers for TCR Jbeta segments was used in the multiplex PCR. A multiplex PCR assay on genomic DNA amplified the CDR3 region of rearranged TCR beta genes. Amplified TCR beta libraries were sequenced as 87-base-pair reads on the Illumina HiSeq System. In the original analysis: A later analysis tallied 75 million to 85 million unique TCR beta chains across the 660 or so repertoires, and some 12 million of those chains were shared by two or more donors. To remove PCR and sequencing errors, raw reads were error-corrected and collapsed into unique sequences using a nearest-neighbor algorithm that merged closely related sequences. Alignment of CDR3 sequences to IMGT reference sequences was used to assign V, D and J gene segments. Each retained sequence needed at least a six-nucleotide match to both a V gene segment and a J gene segment. Rearrangements were classified as productive when the CDR3 lacked stop codons and remained in frame with V and J, and all other rearrangements were classified as non-productive. Following IMGT convention, CDR3 was defined as the stretch from the second conserved V-encoded cysteine to the conserved J-encoded phenylalanine. In an earlier analysis of around 540 of the donors, sequences lacking an unambiguous match to a single V gene segment were excluded. An earlier analysis of several hundred of the donors called V segments functional above 56.7% productive rearrangements and segregating when the between-donor standard deviation exceeded 5%. A statistical classification framework was developed to diagnose cytomegalovirus status using the catalog of TCR beta chain sequences. V and J gene assignment, in a later analysis, came from comparing TCR nucleotide sequences with IMGT/GENE-DB human TR gene sequences. The TCRdist pipeline was used in a later analysis to assign CDR3 sequences and most-parsimonious VDJ recombination scenarios. In a later analysis, every TCR beta chain was defined by the combination of its CDR3 amino acid sequence and its V-gene family, and reads without a unique V-gene family were dropped. In a later analysis, 450 to 600 highly shared, low-generation-probability nucleotide sequences were removed to address suspected cross-contamination and a sequencing artifact. For each public chain, a later analysis derived a clonal expansion index from normalized ranks of inferred template counts within each repertoire. In a later analysis, generation probabilities were computed with a VDJ recombination model fitted to out-of-frame rearrangements, and the resulting probabilities were checked against IGoR. In a later analysis, TCR-TCR, TCR-HLA and TCR-CMV co-occurrence was scored with hypergeometric tests, and a repertoire-size bias correction was applied to TCR pairs. A later analysis estimated false discovery rates by permuting HLA or CMV assignments 20 times. A later analysis grouped co-occurring TCRs with DBSCAN, adding TCRdist sequence similarity when clustering within HLA-allele-positive subsets. For co-occurrence clustering, repertoires with fewer than 30,000 or more than 120,000 public chains were excluded, along with roughly 5 repertoires with anomalous nucleotide sharing. TCRdb limited this immuneACCESS table to in-frame rearrangements with V and J called. A share of clones is missing; checked studies link under half to unresolved V genes, and the rest is unexplained. V and J calls and clone size are copied from that table; D and trimming were computed from the DNA. This sample holds approximately 140,000 clones; roughly 80% were observed only once. The ten most abundant clones make up around 1.2% of the sample.

This clone has a handful of counts. Its target antigen remains unknown. Base-call qualities are not available, and no considerably larger clone is one nucleotide away. This TCR derives from a girl aged 2 to 9 in good health and CMV-seronegative. The V and J genes are TRBV27 and TRBJ1-1, with no D gene named confidently. The material sequenced was PBMCs. The CDR3: CASSLTPRTEAFF. The nucleotide sequence reads TGTGCCAGCAGTCTTACCCCCCGGACTGAAGCTTTCTTT.